The clone carrying this TCR beta chain was observed a handful of times. CD4+CD45RO+CD25- cells were isolated as memory CD4+ T cells. Semi-nested PCR with Nested Universal Primer A followed constant-region reverse priming of full-length variable regions. In TCRdb, the 5' RACE reads were re-called with MiXCR into one record per CDR3 protein. The profile shows about 32,000 distinct CDR3 sequences, around a quarter of them singletons. CDR1 and CDR2 (germline): DFQATT, SNEGSKA (reference sequence). This CDR3 has 15 amino acids. Trimming stripped 3 bases from V and 4 bases from J, with 15 bases between. The chain uses TRBV20-1 and TRBJ2-2; the D gene is possibly TRBD2 (5 bases). This clonotype was sampled from a female donor with breast cancer. Sequences were obtained from memory CD4+ T cells sorted from blood. Documented subset: memory CD4+ T cells, CD4+CD45RO+CD25-. The CDR3 loop is CSASGRDAGTGELFF. DNA of the CDR3: TGCAGTGCTAGCGGGCGAGACGCGGGCACCGGGGAGCTGTTTTTT.